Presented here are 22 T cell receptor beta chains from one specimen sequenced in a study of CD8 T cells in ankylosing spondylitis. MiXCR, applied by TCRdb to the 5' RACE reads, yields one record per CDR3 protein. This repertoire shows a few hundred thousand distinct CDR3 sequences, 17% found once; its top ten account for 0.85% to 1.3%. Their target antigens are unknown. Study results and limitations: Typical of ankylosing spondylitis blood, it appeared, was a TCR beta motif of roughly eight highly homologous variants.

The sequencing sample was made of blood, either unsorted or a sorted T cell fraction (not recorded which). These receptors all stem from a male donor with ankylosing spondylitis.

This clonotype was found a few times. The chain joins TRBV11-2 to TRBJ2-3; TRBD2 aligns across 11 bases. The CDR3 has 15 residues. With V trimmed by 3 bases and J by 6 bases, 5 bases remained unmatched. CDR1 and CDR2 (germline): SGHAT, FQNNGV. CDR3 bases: TGTGCCAGCAGCTTTAGCGGGGGGGCCTCGGATACGCAGTATTTT. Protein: CASSFSGGASDTQYF.

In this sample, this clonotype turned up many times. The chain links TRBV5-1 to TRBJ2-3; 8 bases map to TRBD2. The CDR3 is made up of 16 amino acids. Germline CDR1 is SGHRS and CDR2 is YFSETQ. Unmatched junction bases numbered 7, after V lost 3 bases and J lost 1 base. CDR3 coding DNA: TGCGCCAGCAGCTCGCGGGGGGCTGGGGGCACAGATACGCAGTATTTT. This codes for CASSSRGAGGTDTQYF.

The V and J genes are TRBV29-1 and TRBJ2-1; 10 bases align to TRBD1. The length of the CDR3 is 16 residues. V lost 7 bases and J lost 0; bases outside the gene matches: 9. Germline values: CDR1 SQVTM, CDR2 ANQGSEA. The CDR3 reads CSATGQGKSSYNEQFF. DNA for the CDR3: TGCAGCGCGACGGGACAGGGGAAGAGCTCCTACAATGAGCAGTTCTTC.

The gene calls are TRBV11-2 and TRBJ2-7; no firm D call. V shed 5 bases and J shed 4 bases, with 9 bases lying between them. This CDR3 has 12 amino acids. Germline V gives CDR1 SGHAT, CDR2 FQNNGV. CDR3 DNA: TGTGCCAGCAGCCTGAATGATTACGAGCAGTACTTC. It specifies CASSLNDYEQYF.

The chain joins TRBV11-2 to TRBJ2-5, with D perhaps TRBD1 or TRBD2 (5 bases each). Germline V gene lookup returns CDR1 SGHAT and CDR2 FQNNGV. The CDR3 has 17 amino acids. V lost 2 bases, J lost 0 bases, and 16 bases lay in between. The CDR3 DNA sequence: TGTGCCAGCAGCTTAATCCGGGACCGAAGGTACCAAGAGACCCAGTACTTC. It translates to CASSLIRDRRYQETQYF.

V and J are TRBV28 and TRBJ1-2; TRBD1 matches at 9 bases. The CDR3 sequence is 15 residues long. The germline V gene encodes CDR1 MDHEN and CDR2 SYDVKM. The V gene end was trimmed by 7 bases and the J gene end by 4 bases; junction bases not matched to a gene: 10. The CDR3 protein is CASMGQGEIGYGYTF. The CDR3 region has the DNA TGTGCCAGCATGGGACAGGGTGAAATAGGCTATGGCTACACCTTC.

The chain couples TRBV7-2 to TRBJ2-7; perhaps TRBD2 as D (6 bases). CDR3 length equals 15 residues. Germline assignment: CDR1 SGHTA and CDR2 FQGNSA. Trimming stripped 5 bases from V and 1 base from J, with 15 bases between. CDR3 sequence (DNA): TGTGCCAGCAGCCCCCGGGGGTGGGGGTCCTACGAGCAGTACTTC. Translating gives CASSPRGWGSYEQYF.

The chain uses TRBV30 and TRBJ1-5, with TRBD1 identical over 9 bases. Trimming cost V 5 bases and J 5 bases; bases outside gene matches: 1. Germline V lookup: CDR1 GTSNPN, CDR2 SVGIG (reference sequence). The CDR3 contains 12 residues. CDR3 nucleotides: TGTGCCTGGGGACAGGGGTATCAGCCCCAGCATTTT. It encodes CAWGQGYQPQHF.

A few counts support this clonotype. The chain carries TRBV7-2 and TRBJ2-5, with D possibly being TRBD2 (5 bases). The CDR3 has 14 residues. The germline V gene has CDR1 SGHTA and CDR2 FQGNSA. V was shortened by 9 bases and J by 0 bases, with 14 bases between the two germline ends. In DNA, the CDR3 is TGTGCCAGTAATGAAGGACTGTACCAAGAGACCCAGTACTTC. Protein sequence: CASNEGLYQETQYF.

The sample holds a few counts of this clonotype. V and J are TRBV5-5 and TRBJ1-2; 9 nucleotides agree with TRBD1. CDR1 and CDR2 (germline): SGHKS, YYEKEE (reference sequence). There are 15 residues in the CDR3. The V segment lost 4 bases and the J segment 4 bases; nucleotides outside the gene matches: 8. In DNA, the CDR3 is TGTGCCAGCAGCCAGGGACAGGGAATGGTCTATGGCTACACCTTC. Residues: CASSQGQGMVYGYTF.

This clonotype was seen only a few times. The CDR3 loop reads CASSPNLGQAISGANVLTF. The DNA for the CDR3 is TGCGCCAGCAGCCCAAACCTGGGACAGGCAATCTCTGGGGCCAACGTCCTGACTTTC. The chain combines TRBV4-1 with TRBJ2-6; 8 positions agree with TRBD1. J gave up 0 bases and V 4 bases, and 11 bases lay outside the gene matches. The CDR3 runs 19 residues. Per the germline V gene, CDR1 is MGHRA and CDR2 is YSYEKL.

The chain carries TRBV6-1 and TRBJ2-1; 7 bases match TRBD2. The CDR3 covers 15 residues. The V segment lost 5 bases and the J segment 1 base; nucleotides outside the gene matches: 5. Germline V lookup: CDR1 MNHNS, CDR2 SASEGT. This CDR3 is CASSTIAGSYNEQFF. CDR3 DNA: TGTGCCAGCAGTACCATAGCGGGTTCCTACAATGAGCAGTTCTTC.

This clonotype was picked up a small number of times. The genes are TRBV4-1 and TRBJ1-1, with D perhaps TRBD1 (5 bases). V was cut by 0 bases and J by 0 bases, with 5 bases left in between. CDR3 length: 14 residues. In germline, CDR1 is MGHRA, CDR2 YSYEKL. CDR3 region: CASSQDRVNTEAFF. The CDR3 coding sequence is TGCGCCAGCAGCCAAGACAGGGTGAACACTGAAGCTTTCTTT.

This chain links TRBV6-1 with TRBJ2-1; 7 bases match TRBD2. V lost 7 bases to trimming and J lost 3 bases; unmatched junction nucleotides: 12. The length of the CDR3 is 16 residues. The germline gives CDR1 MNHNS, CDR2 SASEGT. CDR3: CASTPGGGRGYNEQFF. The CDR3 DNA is TGTGCCAGCACCCCCGGGGGAGGGAGAGGCTACAATGAGCAGTTCTTC.

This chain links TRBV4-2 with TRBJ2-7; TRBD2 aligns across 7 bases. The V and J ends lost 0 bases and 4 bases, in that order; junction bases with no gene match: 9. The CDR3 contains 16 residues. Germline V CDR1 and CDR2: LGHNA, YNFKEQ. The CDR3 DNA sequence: TGTGCCAGCAGCCAAGATGGGGGGGGAGTGGGGTACGAGCAGTACTTC. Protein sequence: CASSQDGGGVGYEQYF.

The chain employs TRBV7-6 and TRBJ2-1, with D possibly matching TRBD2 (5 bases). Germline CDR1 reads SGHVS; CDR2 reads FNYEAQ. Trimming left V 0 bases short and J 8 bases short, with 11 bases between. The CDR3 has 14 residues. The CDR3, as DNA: TGTGCCAGCAGCTTAGCGGGAGTTGGCGATGAGCAGTTCTTC. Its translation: CASSLAGVGDEQFF.

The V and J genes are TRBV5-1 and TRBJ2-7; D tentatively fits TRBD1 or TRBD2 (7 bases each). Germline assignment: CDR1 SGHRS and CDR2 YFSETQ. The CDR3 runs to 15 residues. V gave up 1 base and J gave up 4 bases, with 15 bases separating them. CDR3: CASSLRPGGGYEQYF. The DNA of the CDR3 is TGCGCCAGCAGCTTGCGCCCAGGGGGAGGGTACGAGCAGTACTTC.

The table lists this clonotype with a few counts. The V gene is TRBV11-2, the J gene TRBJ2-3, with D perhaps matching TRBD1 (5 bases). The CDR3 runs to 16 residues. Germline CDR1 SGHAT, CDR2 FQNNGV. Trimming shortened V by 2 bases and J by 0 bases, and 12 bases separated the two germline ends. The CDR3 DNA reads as TGTGCCAGCAGCTTACGAGGAACAGGAAGCACAGATACGCAGTATTTT. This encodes CASSLRGTGSTDTQYF.

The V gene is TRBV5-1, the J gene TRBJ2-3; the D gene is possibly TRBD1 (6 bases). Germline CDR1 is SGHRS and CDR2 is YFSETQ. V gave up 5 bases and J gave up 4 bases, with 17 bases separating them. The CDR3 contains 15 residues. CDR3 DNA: TGCGCCAGCAGACTTGGGACACTGGAGGCAGATACGCAGTATTTT. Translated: CASRLGTLEADTQYF. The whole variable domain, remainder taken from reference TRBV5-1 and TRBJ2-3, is KAGVTQTPRYLIKTRGQQVTLSCSPISGHRSVSWYQQTPGQGLQFLFEYFSETQRNKGNFPGRFSGRQFSNSRSEMNVSTLELGDSALYLCASRLGTLEADTQYFGPGTRLTVL.

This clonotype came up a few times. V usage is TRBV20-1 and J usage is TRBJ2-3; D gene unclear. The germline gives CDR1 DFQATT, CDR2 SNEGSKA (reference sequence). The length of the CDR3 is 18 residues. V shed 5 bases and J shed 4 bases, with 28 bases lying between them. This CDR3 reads CSAALGSPRVLSPDTQYF. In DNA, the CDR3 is TGCAGTGCTGCCCTTGGGTCCCCTCGAGTTTTATCACCAGATACGCAGTATTTT.

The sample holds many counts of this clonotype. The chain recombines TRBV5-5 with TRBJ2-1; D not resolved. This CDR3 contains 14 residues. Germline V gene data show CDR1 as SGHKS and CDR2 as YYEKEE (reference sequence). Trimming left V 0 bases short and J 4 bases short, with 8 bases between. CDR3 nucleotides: TGTGCCAGCAGCTTGGACTACGCTTACAATGAGCAGTTCTTC. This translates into CASSLDYAYNEQFF.

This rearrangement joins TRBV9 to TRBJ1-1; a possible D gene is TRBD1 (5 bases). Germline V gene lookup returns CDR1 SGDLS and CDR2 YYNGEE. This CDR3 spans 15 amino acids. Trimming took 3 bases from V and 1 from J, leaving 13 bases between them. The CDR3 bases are TGTGCCAGCAGCGCGGGACTCGTAAGGAACACTGAAGCTTTCTTT. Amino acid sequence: CASSAGLVRNTEAFF.